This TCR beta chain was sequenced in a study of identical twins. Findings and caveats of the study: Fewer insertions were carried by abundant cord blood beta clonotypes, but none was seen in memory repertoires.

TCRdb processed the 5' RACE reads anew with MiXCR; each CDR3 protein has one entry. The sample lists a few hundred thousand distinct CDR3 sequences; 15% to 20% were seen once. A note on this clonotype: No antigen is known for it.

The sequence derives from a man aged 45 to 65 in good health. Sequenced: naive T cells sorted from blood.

The DNA for the CDR3 is TGTGCCAGCAGTTCCTCGCAAAGGGGGCTTGAGCAGTACTTC. Protein product: CASSSSQRGLEQYF. This rearrangement joins TRBV27 to TRBJ2-7; 7 nucleotides align to TRBD1. Germline V gene sequence: CDR1 MNHEY, CDR2 SMNVEV (reference sequence). The CDR3 consists of 14 residues. V shed 4 bases, J shed 7 bases, and the junction held 10 bases outside the gene matches.